What follows describes a single TCR beta chain. What it recognizes is unknown. The sample originates from a study of cytomegalovirus exposure and HLA in healthy donors. Study results and caveats: In vitro, three CMV-associated chains proved specific for CMV antigens. Later analysis identified a missense DCLRE1C variant that was linked to TCR beta V- and J-gene trimming.

PCR employed 60 Vbeta and 13 Jbeta primers. The method was immunoSEQ multiplex PCR; TCRdb's version includes in-frame clones alone and lacks a portion of them. The data show approximately 77,000 clones, approximately 70% seen once. Germline V gene lookup returns CDR1 MNHEY and CDR2 SMNVEV (reference sequence). V was shortened by 10 bases and J by 6 bases, with 10 bases between the two germline ends. This CDR3 is built from 11 residues. The sequenced sample was PBMCs. This receptor was obtained from a man in his fifties or sixties in good health and CMV-seropositive. The chain has TRBV27 and TRBJ1-5; D remains unclear. The CDR3 DNA is TGTGCCACTGGGAGGGTTCAGCCCCAGCATTTT. Translated, it gives CATGRVQPQHF.